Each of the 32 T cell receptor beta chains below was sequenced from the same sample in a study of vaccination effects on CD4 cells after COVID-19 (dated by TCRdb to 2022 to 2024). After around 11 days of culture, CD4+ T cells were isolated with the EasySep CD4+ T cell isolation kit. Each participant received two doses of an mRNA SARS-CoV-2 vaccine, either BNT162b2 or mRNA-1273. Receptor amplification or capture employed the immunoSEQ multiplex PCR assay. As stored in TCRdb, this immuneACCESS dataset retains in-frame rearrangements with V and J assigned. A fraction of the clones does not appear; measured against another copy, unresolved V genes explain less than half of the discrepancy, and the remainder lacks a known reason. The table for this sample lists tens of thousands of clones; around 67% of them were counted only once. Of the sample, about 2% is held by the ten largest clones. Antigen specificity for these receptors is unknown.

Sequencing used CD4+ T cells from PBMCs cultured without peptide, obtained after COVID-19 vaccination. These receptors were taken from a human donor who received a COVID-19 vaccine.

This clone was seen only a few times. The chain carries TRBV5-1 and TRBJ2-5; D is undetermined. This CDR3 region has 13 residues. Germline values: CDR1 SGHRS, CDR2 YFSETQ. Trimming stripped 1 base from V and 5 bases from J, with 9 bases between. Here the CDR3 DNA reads TGCGCCAGCAGCTTGACTCATTCTGAGACCCAGTACTTC. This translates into CASSLTHSETQYF.

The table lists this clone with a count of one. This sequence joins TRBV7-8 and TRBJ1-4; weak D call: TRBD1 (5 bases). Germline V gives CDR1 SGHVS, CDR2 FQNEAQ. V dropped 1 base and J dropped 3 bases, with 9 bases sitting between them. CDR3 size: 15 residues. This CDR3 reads CASSLVRQSNEKLFF. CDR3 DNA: TGTGCCAGCAGCTTAGTTAGACAGTCTAATGAAAAACTGTTTTTT.

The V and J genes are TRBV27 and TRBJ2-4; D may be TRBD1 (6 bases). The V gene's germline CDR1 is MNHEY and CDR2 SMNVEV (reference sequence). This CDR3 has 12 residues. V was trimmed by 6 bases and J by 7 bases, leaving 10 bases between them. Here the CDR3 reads CASSTQGNIQYF. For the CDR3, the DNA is TGTGCCAGCAGCACTCAGGGGAACATTCAGTACTTC.

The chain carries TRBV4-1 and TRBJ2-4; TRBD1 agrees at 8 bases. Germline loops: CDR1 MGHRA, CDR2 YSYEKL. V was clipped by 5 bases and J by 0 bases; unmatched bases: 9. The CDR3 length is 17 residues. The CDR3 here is CASSGTGAPQAKNIQYF. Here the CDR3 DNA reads TGCGCCAGCAGCGGGACAGGAGCCCCTCAAGCCAAAAACATTCAGTACTTC.

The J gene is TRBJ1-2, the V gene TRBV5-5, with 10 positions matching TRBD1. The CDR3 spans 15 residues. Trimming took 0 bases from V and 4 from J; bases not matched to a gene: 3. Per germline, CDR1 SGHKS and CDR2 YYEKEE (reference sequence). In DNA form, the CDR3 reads TGTGCCAGCAGCTTGGATGACAGGGGGCCCTATGGCTACACCTTC. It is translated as CASSLDDRGPYGYTF.

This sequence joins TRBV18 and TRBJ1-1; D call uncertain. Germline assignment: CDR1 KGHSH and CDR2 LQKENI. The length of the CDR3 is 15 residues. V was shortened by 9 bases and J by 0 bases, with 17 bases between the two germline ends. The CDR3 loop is CASFPTGPMNTEAFF. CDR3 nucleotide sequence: TGTGCCAGTTTTCCGACGGGTCCGATGAACACTGAAGCTTTCTTT.

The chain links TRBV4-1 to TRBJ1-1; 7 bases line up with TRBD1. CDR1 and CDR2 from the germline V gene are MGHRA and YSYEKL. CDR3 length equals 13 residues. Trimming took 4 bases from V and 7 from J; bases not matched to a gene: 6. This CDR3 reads CASSRNRDSEAFF. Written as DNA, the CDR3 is TGCGCCAGCAGCCGAAACCGGGACAGTGAAGCTTTCTTT.

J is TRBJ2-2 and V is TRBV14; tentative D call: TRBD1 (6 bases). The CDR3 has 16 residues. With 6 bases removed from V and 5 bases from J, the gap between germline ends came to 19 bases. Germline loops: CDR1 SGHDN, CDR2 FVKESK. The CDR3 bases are TGTGCCAGCAGTCGGAACCGGGACACCTCGACCGGGGAGCTGTTTTTT. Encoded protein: CASSRNRDTSTGELFF.

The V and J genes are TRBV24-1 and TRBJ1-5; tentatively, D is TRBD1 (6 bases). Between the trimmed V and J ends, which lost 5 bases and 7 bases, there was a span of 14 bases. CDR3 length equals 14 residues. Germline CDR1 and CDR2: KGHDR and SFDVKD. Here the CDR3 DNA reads TGTGCCACCAGTGTTTCAGGGGTCGTCCAGCCCCAGCATTTT. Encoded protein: CATSVSGVVQPQHF.

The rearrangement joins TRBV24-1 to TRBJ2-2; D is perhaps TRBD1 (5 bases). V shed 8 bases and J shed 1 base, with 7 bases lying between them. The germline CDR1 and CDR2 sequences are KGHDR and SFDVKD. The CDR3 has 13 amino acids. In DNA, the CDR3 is TGTGCCACCACTAGGGGGAACACCGGGGAGCTGTTTTTT. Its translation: CATTRGNTGELFF.

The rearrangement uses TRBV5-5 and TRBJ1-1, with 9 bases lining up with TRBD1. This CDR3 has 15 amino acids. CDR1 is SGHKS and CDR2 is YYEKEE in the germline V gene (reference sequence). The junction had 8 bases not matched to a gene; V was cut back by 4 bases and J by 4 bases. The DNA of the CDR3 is TGTGCCAGCAGCGCCAAACAGGGGGCAGGCACTGAAGCTTTCTTT. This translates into CASSAKQGAGTEAFF.

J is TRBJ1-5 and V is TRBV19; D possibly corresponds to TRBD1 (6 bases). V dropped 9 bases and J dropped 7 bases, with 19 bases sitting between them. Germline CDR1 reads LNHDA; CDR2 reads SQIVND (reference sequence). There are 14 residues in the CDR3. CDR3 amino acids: CARDNRESIQPQHF. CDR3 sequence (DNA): TGTGCCAGAGACAACAGGGAATCCATCCAGCCCCAGCATTTT.

CDR3 loop: CASSLHQGQNDKAFF. As DNA, the CDR3 is TGTGCCAGCAGTCTGCACCAGGGACAAAACGACAAAGCTTTCTTT. This chain joins TRBV6-6 and TRBJ1-1; D is possibly TRBD1 (6 bases). Germline-derived CDR1 and CDR2 are MNHNY and SVGAGI (reference sequence). Trimming cost V 5 bases and J 9 bases, with 22 bases left between them. The CDR3 runs 15 residues.

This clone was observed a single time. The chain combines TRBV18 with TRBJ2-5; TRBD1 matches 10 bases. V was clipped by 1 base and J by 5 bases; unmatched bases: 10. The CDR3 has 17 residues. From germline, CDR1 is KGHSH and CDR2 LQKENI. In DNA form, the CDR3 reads TGTGCCAGCTCACCACTTCCCGGGACAGGGGCGAGGGAGACCCAGTACTTC. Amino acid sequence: CASSPLPGTGARETQYF.

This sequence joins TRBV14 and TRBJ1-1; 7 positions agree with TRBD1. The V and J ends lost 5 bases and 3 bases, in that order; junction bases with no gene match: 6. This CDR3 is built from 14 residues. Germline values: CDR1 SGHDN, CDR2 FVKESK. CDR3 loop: CASSRGGWDTEAFF. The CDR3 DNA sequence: TGTGCCAGCAGCAGAGGGGGCTGGGACACTGAAGCTTTCTTT.

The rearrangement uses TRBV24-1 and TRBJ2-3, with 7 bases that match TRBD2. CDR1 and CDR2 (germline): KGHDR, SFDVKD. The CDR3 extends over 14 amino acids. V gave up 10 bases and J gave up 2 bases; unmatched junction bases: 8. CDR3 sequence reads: CATAPGGNTDTQYF. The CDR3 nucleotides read TGTGCCACAGCCCCGGGGGGTAACACAGATACGCAGTATTTT.

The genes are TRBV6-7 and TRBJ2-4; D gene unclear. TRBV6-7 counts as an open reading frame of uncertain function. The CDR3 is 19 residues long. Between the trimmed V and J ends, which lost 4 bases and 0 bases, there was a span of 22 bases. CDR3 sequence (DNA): TGTGCCAGCAGTTCCGCCCGAGCCGATCCTACCCTAGCCAAAAACATTCAGTACTTC. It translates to CASSSARADPTLAKNIQYF.

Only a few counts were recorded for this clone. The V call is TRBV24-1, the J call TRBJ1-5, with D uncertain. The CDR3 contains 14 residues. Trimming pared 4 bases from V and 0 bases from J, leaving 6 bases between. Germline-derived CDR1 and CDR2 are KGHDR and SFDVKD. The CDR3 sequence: CATSDPYSNQPQHF. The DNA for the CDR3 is TGTGCCACCAGTGACCCGTATAGCAATCAGCCCCAGCATTTT.

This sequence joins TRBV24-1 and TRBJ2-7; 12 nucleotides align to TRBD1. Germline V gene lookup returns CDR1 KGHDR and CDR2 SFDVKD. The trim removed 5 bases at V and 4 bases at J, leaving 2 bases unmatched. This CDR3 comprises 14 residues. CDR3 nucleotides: TGTGCCACCAGTGGGGACAGGGGGCTGTACGAGCAGTACGTC. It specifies CATSGDRGLYEQYV.

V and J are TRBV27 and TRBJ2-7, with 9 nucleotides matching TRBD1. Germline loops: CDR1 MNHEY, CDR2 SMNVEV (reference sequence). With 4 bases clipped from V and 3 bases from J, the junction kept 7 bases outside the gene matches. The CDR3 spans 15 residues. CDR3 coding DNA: TGTGCCAGCAGTTGGACCGGGACAGGGTTCTACGAGCAGTACGTC. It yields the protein CASSWTGTGFYEQYV.

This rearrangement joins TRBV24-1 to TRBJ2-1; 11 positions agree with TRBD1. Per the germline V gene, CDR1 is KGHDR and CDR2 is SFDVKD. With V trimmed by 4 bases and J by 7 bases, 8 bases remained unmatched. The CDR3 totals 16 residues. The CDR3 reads CATSEPGQGGWNEQFF. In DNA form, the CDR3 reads TGTGCCACCAGTGAGCCGGGACAGGGGGGCTGGAATGAGCAGTTCTTC.

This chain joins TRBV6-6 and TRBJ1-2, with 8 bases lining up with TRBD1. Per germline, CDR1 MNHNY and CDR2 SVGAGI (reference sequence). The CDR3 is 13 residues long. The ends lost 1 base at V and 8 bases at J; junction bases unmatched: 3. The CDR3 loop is CASSYLTGEGYTF. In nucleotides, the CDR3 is TGTGCCAGCAGTTACTTGACAGGGGAGGGCTACACCTTC.

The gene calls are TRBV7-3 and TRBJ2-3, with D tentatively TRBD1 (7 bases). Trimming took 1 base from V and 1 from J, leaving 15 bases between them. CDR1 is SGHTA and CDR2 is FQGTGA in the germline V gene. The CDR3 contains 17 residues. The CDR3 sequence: CASSLIGGDSRTDTQYF. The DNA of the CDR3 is TGTGCCAGCAGCTTAATTGGAGGGGACAGCCGCACAGATACGCAGTATTTT.

CDR3 sequence: CASSLGALATNEKLFF. DNA for the CDR3: TGTGCCAGCAGCTTGGGAGCTCTTGCAACTAATGAAAAACTGTTTTTT. This sequence joins TRBV5-5 and TRBJ1-4, with unresolved D. The CDR3 covers 16 residues. CDR1 and CDR2 from the germline V gene are SGHKS and YYEKEE (reference sequence). The ends were cut back, 0 bases at V and 0 bases at J, with 9 bases in the middle. Complete variable domain (other parts from reference TRBV5-5 and TRBJ1-4): DAGVTQSPTHLIKTRGQQVTLRCSPISGHKSVSWYQQVLGQGPQFIFQYYEKEERGRGNFPDRFSARQFPNYSSELNVNALLLGDSALYLCASSLGALATNEKLFFGSGTQLSVL.

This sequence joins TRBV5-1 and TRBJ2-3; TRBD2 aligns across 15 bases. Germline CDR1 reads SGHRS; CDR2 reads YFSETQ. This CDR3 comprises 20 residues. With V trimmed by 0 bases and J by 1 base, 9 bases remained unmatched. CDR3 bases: TGCGCCAGCAGCTTGGCGCCTGGACTAGCGGGGGGGCCAGGCACAGATACGCAGTATTTT. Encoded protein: CASSLAPGLAGGPGTDTQYF.

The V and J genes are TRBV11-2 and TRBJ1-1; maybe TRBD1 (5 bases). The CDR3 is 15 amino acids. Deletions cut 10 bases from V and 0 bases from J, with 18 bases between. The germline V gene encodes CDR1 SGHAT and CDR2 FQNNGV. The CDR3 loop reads CATTTAQIMNTEAFF. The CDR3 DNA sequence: TGTGCCACCACGACAGCCCAGATCATGAACACTGAAGCTTTCTTT. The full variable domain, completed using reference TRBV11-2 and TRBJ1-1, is EAGVAQSPRYKIIEKRQSVAFWCNPISGHATLYWYQQILGQGPKLLIQFQNNGVVDDSQLPKDRFSAERLKGVDSTLKIQPAKLEDSAVYLCATTTAQIMNTEAFFGQGTRLTVV.

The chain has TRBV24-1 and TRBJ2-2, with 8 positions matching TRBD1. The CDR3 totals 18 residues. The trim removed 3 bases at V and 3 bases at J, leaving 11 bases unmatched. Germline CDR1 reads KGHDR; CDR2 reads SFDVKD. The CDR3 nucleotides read TGTGCCACCAGTGATCCAGGGACAGGCTACTGGGACACCGGGGAGCTGTTTTTT. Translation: CATSDPGTGYWDTGELFF.

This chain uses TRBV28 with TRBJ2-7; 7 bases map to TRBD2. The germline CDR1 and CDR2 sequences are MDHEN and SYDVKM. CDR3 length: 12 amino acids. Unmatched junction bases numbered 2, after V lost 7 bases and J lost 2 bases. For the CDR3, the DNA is TGTGCCAGCACTAGCGGTCCCTACGAGCAGTACGTC. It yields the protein CASTSGPYEQYV.

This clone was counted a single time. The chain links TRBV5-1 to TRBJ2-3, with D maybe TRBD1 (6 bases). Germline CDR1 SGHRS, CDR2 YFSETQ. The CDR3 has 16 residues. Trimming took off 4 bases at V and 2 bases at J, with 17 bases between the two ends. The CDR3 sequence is CASSPGQSLVTDTQYF. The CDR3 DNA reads TGCGCCAGCAGCCCAGGACAGTCTCTAGTCACAGATACGCAGTATTTT. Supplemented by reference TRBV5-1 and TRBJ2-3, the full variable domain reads KAGVTQTPRYLIKTRGQQVTLSCSPISGHRSVSWYQQTPGQGLQFLFEYFSETQRNKGNFPGRFSGRQFSNSRSEMNVSTLELGDSALYLCASSPGQSLVTDTQYFGPGTRLTVL.

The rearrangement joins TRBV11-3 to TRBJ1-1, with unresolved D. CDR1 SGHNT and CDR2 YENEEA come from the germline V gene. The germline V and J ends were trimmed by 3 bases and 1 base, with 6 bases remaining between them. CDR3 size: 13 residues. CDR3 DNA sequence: TGTGCCAGCAGCTTCTCAGGGAACACTGAAGCTTTCTTT. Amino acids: CASSFSGNTEAFF.

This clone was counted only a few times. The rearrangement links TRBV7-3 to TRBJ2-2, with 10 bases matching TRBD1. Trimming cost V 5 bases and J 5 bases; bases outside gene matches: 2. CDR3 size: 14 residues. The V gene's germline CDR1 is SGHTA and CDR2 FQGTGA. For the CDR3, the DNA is TGTGCCAGCAGCGCGGACAGGGGGACCGGGGAGCTGTTTTTT. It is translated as CASSADRGTGELFF.

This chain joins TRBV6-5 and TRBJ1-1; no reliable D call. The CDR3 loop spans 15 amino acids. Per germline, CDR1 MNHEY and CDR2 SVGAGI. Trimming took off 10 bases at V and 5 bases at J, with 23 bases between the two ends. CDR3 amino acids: CATRRPLWGRTEAFF. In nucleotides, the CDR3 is TGTGCCACCCGGCGGCCACTGTGGGGAAGGACTGAAGCTTTCTTT.